Each of the 27 T cell receptor beta chains below was sequenced from the same sample in a study of blood T cell repertoires in COVID-19. TCRdb's copy holds only in-frame clones and misses some; the assay was immunoSEQ multiplex PCR. The sample records more than 85,000 clones, 84% being singletons. Source material: peripheral blood. These receptors all come from a human donor in a cohort sampled during active COVID-19.

This chain joins TRBV15 and TRBJ2-1; TRBD2 matches 13 bases. V dropped 1 base and J dropped 4; count of bases not matched to a gene: 13. Germline V gene sequence: CDR1 LNHNV, CDR2 YYDKDF (reference sequence). This CDR3 contains 20 residues. As DNA, the CDR3 is TGTGCCACCAGCAGAGGGGGGGGACTAGCGGGACAAACTTATTACAATGAGCAGTTCTTC. Translating it yields CATSRGGGLAGQTYYNEQFF. Filled out from reference TRBV15 and TRBJ2-1, the complete variable domain reads DAMVIQNPRYQVTQFGKPVTLSCSQTLNHNVMYWYQQKSSQAPKLLFHYYDKDFNNEADTPDNFQSRRPNTSFCFLDIRSPGLGDTAMYLCATSRGGGLAGQTYYNEQFFGPGTRLTVL.

The rearrangement links TRBV7-9 to TRBJ2-1; TRBD2 is a possible D gene (5 bases). The CDR3 spans 14 residues. V lost 1 base and J 4 bases, leaving 8 bases between the germline ends. CDR1 is SEHNR, CDR2 FQNEAQ, per germline (reference sequence). Written as DNA, the CDR3 is TGTGCCAGCAGCTTAGTTGGCGGGTACAATGAGCAGTTCTTC. Protein sequence: CASSLVGGYNEQFF.

The chain joins TRBV19 to TRBJ2-2, with D tentatively TRBD2 (5 bases). V was pared by 3 bases and J by 4 bases, with 15 bases between. Germline loops: CDR1 LNHDA, CDR2 SQIVND (reference sequence). The CDR3 covers 16 residues. The CDR3 region is CASSIPTGFLTGELFF. The CDR3 coding sequence is TGTGCCAGTAGTATCCCCACGGGATTTCTCACCGGGGAGCTGTTTTTT. Together with reference TRBV19 and TRBJ2-2, the CDR3 gives the full variable domain: DGGITQSPKYLFRKEGQNVTLSCEQNLNHDAMYWYRQDPGQGLRLIYYSQIVNDFQKGDIAEGYSVSREKKESFPLTVTSAQKNPTAFYLCASSIPTGFLTGELFFGEGSRLTVL.

In DNA form, the CDR3 reads TGTGCCAGCAGCCAGACTCGAGCGACTAGCGGGAACTCCTACGAGCAGTACTTC. Its protein product is CASSQTRATSGNSYEQYF. The V call is TRBV7-8, the J call TRBJ2-7; 11 bases fit TRBD2. Germline trimming cut 5 bases from V and 0 bases from J; bases unmatched to any gene: 12. The CDR3 has 18 residues. The V gene's germline CDR1 is SGHVS and CDR2 FQNEAQ. Supplemented by reference TRBV7-8 and TRBJ2-7, the full variable domain reads GAGVSQSPRYKVAKRGQDVALRCDPISGHVSLFWYQQALGQGPEFLTYFQNEAQLDKSGLPSDRFFAERPEGSVSTLKIQRTQQEDSAVYLCASSQTRATSGNSYEQYFGPGTRLTVT.

CDR3 in DNA: TGCGCCAGCAGCGCCATCTCGACAGGGGGACTCTCTGGGGCCAACGTCCTGACTTTC. As protein: CASSAISTGGLSGANVLTF. This rearrangement joins TRBV5-1 to TRBJ2-6; 9 bases match TRBD1. Per the germline V gene, CDR1 is SGHRS and CDR2 is YFSETQ. This CDR3 has 19 residues. Trimming cost V 4 bases and J 0 bases; bases outside gene matches: 11.

CDR3 residues: CASSSGTGPSEAFF. The DNA of the CDR3 is TGCGCCAGCAGCTCAGGGACAGGGCCCTCCGAAGCTTTCTTT. This chain uses TRBV5-1 with TRBJ1-1, with 9 bases aligning to TRBD1. The germline CDR1 and CDR2 sequences are SGHRS and YFSETQ. This CDR3 is built from 14 residues. The ends lost 3 bases at V and 8 bases at J; junction bases unmatched: 8.

The rearrangement links TRBV11-2 to TRBJ1-4; D ambiguous. CDR3 length equals 11 residues. Germline CDR1 and CDR2: SGHAT and FQNNGV. Trimming took 5 bases from V and 8 from J, leaving 6 bases between them. In DNA, the CDR3 is TGTGCCAGCAGCCAGAAGGAAAAACTGTTTTTT. It specifies CASSQKEKLFF.

V usage is TRBV3-1 (or the pseudogene TRBV3-2) and J usage is TRBJ2-2, with 8 bases identical to TRBD2. V trimming: 1 base; J trimming: 3 bases; junction bases outside the gene matches: 7. CDR3 length: 17 amino acids. From germline, CDR1 is LGHDT and CDR2 YNNKEL (reference sequence). The CDR3 region is CASSQVFAGGHTGELFF. The CDR3 coding sequence is TGTGCCAGCAGCCAAGTATTCGCGGGAGGACACACCGGGGAGCTGTTTTTT.

The chain links TRBV28 to TRBJ2-7; the D gene is possibly TRBD1 (5 bases). Trimming took off 1 base at V and 0 bases at J, with 10 bases between the two ends. The CDR3 is made up of 15 amino acids. From germline, CDR1 is MDHEN and CDR2 SYDVKM. CDR3 loop: CASSLYGASSYEQYF. The CDR3, as DNA: TGTGCCAGCAGTTTATATGGGGCCAGCTCCTACGAGCAGTACTTC. Complete variable domain (other parts from reference TRBV28 and TRBJ2-7): DVKVTQSSRYLVKRTGEKVFLECVQDMDHENMFWYRQDPGLGLRLIYFSYDVKMKEKGDIPEGYSVSREKKERFSLILESASTNQTSMYLCASSLYGASSYEQYFGPGTRLTVT.

Written as DNA, the CDR3 is TGCAGCGTTGGATCTTACGGGAGGGCCTATAGCACAGATACGCAGTATTTT. Its protein is CSVGSYGRAYSTDTQYF. The chain links TRBV29-1 to TRBJ2-3; 8 nucleotides align to TRBD2. The CDR3 has 17 residues. The V and J ends lost 4 bases and 0 bases, in that order; junction bases with no gene match: 12. Germline loops: CDR1 SQVTM, CDR2 ANQGSEA.

This clone was detected once. This sequence joins TRBV7-3 and TRBJ2-3; possibly TRBD2 for D (5 bases). The ends were cut back, 0 bases at V and 2 bases at J, with 12 bases in the middle. Germline V CDR1 and CDR2: SGHTA, FQGTGA. CDR3 size: 16 residues. CDR3 in DNA: TGTGCCAGCAGCTTAACGGCTGGCGGGCCCACAGATACGCAGTATTTT. It yields the protein CASSLTAGGPTDTQYF. The complete variable domain, with remaining parts taken from reference TRBV7-3 and TRBJ2-3, reads GAGVSQTPSNKVTEKGKYVELRCDPISGHTALYWYRQSLGQGPEFLIYFQGTGAADDSGLPNDRFFAVRPEGSVSTLKIQRTERGDSAVYLCASSLTAGGPTDTQYFGPGTRLTVL.

This clone has only one observation. The rearrangement uses TRBV2 and TRBJ2-1; possibly TRBD2 for D (6 bases). Trimming stripped 5 bases from V and 0 bases from J, with 8 bases between. The germline gives CDR1 SNHLY, CDR2 FYNNEI. The CDR3 extends over 14 amino acids. The CDR3 protein is CASSLAASYNEQFF. CDR3 DNA sequence: TGTGCCAGCAGTTTAGCGGCCTCCTACAATGAGCAGTTCTTC.

The chain recombines TRBV9 with TRBJ2-1; TRBD2 matches 15 bases. V lost 0 bases, J lost 7 bases, and 5 bases stayed unmatched. From germline, CDR1 is SGDLS and CDR2 YYNGEE. The length of the CDR3 is 17 residues. The CDR3 sequence is CASSVGWGLAGGNEQFF. The CDR3 DNA reads as TGTGCCAGCAGCGTAGGATGGGGACTAGCGGGAGGTAATGAGCAGTTCTTC.

This chain connects TRBV19 to TRBJ2-4, with 7 bases aligning to TRBD1. This CDR3 is built from 15 residues. The germline gives CDR1 LNHDA, CDR2 SQIVND (reference sequence). Losses at the gene ends were 6 bases for V and 1 base for J; bases not matched to a gene: 6. The CDR3 here is CASRNPTGAKNIQYF. DNA for the CDR3: TGTGCCAGTAGGAATCCGACAGGGGCCAAAAACATTCAGTACTTC.

This rearrangement joins TRBV25-1 to TRBJ1-4, with 7 bases that match TRBD1. Germline-derived CDR1 and CDR2 are MGHDK and SYGVNS. With V trimmed by 4 bases and J by 0 bases, 5 bases remained unmatched. This CDR3 spans 16 amino acids. CDR3 DNA sequence: TGTGCCAGCAGTGCCGGGACAGTAACAACTAATGAAAAACTGTTTTTT. Its translation: CASSAGTVTTNEKLFF.

The chain carries TRBV5-4 and TRBJ2-1, with TRBD2 matching 12 bases. CDR1 and CDR2 from the germline V gene are SGHNT and YYREEE (reference sequence). The CDR3 contains 15 residues. Unmatched junction bases numbered 3, after V lost 4 bases and J lost 4 bases. CDR3 nucleotides: TGTGCCAGCAGCAAGGGACTAGCGGGTTACAATGAGCAGTTCTTC. Translation: CASSKGLAGYNEQFF.

CDR3 sequence: CASSLNSLGGVQETQYF. CDR3 DNA: TGTGCCAGCAGCTTAAATTCCTTAGGCGGGGTCCAAGAGACCCAGTACTTC. This chain links TRBV7-6 with TRBJ2-5; TRBD2 is a possible D gene (6 bases). The CDR3 is made up of 17 amino acids. The V gene's germline CDR1 is SGHVS and CDR2 FNYEAQ. The V end was cut by 2 bases, the J end by 1 base, with 17 bases between.

The V call is TRBV7-2, the J call TRBJ2-1; no definite D call. V lost 2 bases and J lost 6, with 8 bases in between. In germline, CDR1 is SGHTA, CDR2 FQGNSA. This CDR3 contains 13 residues. CDR3 DNA: TGTGCCAGCAGCTTATTTTCTCCCAATGAGCAGTTCTTC. Translation gives CASSLFSPNEQFF.

The chain links TRBV5-6 to TRBJ1-1; tentatively, D is TRBD1 (6 bases). The V gene's germline CDR1 is SGHDT and CDR2 YYEEEE. The CDR3 is 16 residues long. The ends were cut back, 0 bases at V and 0 bases at J, with 12 bases in the middle. CDR3 region: CASSLDGDRMNTEAFF. The DNA for the CDR3 is TGTGCCAGCAGCTTGGATGGCGACAGGATGAACACTGAAGCTTTCTTT.

The J gene is TRBJ1-3, the V gene TRBV4-1; D remains unclear. This CDR3 is built from 15 residues. V shed 2 bases and J shed 1 base, with 9 bases lying between them. CDR1 is MGHRA and CDR2 is YSYEKL in the germline V gene. The CDR3 spells CASSQYEASGNTIYF. Here the CDR3 DNA reads TGCGCCAGCAGCCAATATGAGGCGTCTGGAAACACCATATATTTT.

The chain couples TRBV2 to TRBJ1-2, with a tentative D call TRBD1 (6 bases). The CDR3 length is 13 residues. Germline V gene lookup returns CDR1 SNHLY and CDR2 FYNNEI. With 3 bases removed from V and 8 bases from J, the gap between germline ends came to 13 bases. CDR3 DNA sequence: TGTGCCAGCAGTGACTACAGGGTAAAAGGCTACACCTTC. The encoded protein is CASSDYRVKGYTF.

The CDR3 loop is CASSPGQGGSPLHF. The CDR3 DNA reads as TGTGCCAGCAGCCCCGGACAGGGGGGATCACCCCTCCACTTT. The chain joins TRBV7-8 to TRBJ1-6; 10 bases fit TRBD1. Losses at the gene ends were 5 bases for V and 10 bases for J; bases not matched to a gene: 5. Germline V gives CDR1 SGHVS, CDR2 FQNEAQ. CDR3 length equals 14 residues.

The rearrangement uses TRBV19 and TRBJ1-5, with TRBD1 identical over 10 bases. The CDR3 length is 18 residues. Per the germline V gene, CDR1 is LNHDA and CDR2 is SQIVND (reference sequence). Trimming took 3 bases from V and 1 from J; bases not matched to a gene: 9. This chain's CDR3 is CASSIGDRGSRSNQPQHF. In DNA form, the CDR3 reads TGTGCCAGTAGTATTGGGGACAGGGGAAGTAGAAGCAATCAGCCCCAGCATTTT. Supplemented by reference TRBV19 and TRBJ1-5, the full variable domain reads DGGITQSPKYLFRKEGQNVTLSCEQNLNHDAMYWYRQDPGQGLRLIYYSQIVNDFQKGDIAEGYSVSREKKESFPLTVTSAQKNPTAFYLCASSIGDRGSRSNQPQHFGDGTRLSIL.

V is TRBV6-5 and J is TRBJ2-7, with 7 bases identical to TRBD1. The CDR3 length is 13 residues. Germline V gives CDR1 MNHEY, CDR2 SVGAGI. V gave up 5 bases and J gave up 2 bases; unmatched junction bases: 3. CDR3 sequence (DNA): TGTGCCAGCAGTCGACAGGGACCCTACGAGCAGTACTTC. Translating gives CASSRQGPYEQYF.

V usage is TRBV3-1 (or the pseudogene TRBV3-2) and J usage is TRBJ2-5; TRBD1 might be the D (6 bases). Germline V gene data show CDR1 as LGHDT and CDR2 as YNNKEL (reference sequence). The CDR3 is 15 residues long. The ends were cut back, 0 bases at V and 4 bases at J, with 12 bases in the middle. CDR3 region: CASSQDLARGETQYF. CDR3 coding DNA: TGTGCCAGCAGCCAAGATCTAGCCAGGGGAGAGACCCAGTACTTC.

The chain links TRBV11-1 to TRBJ2-6, with D possibly being TRBD1 (6 bases). The V end was cut by 3 bases, the J end by 7 bases, with 13 bases between. This CDR3 region has 15 residues. CDR1 is SGHAT and CDR2 is FQDESV in the germline V gene (reference sequence). The DNA of the CDR3 is TGTGCCAGCAGCTTTGGCAGGGACATAGCCAACGTCCTGACTTTC. It encodes CASSFGRDIANVLTF.

The J gene is TRBJ1-3, the V gene TRBV18; the D is unclear. Trimming took off 0 bases at V and 2 bases at J, with 8 bases between the two ends. This CDR3 is built from 15 residues. Germline CDR1 is KGHSH and CDR2 is LQKENI. In DNA form, the CDR3 reads TGTGCCAGCTCACCACCATCCGGAGCTGGAAACACCATATATTTT. This translates into CASSPPSGAGNTIYF.